Below are 19 T cell receptor beta chains sequenced from a single sample in a study of blood T cell repertoires in COVID-19. Generated by immunoSEQ multiplex PCR, the TCRdb table keeps only in-frame clones and is missing some. The sample records about 160,000 clones, roughly 88% being singletons. The specimen sequenced was peripheral blood. The receptors were gathered from a man in his late teens or twenties with acute or convalescent COVID-19.

V usage is TRBV11-2 and J usage is TRBJ1-2; D is ambiguous. The CDR3 length is 14 residues. The V gene lost 0 bases and the J gene lost 7 bases, with 12 bases spanning the gap. Germline V gene lookup returns CDR1 SGHAT and CDR2 FQNNGV. CDR3 residues: CASSLDVWSSGYTF. The DNA of the CDR3 is TGTGCCAGCAGCTTAGACGTTTGGAGTAGTGGCTACACCTTC.

The genes are TRBV10-2 and TRBJ1-2, with 8 bases identical to TRBD1. With 6 bases clipped from V and 4 bases from J, the junction kept 10 bases outside the gene matches. Germline V gives CDR1 WSHSY, CDR2 SAAADI. The CDR3 spans 15 residues. The CDR3 loop is CASSLSQGASYGYTF. The CDR3 DNA sequence: TGCGCCAGCAGCCTCTCTCAGGGGGCGAGCTATGGCTACACCTTC.

This chain links TRBV5-1 with TRBJ1-2; TRBD1 agrees at 12 bases. There are 16 residues in the CDR3. The V gene's germline CDR1 is SGHRS and CDR2 YFSETQ. The V gene end was trimmed by 2 bases and the J gene end by 2 bases; junction bases not matched to a gene: 4. For the CDR3, the DNA is TGCGCCAGCAGCTTAACCGGGACAGGGGGCAACTATGGCTACACCTTC. It yields the protein CASSLTGTGGNYGYTF.

The CDR3 reads CSVGLSGGTEAFF. In DNA, the CDR3 is TGCAGCGTTGGTCTCTCGGGGGGCACTGAAGCTTTCTTT. The chain recombines TRBV29-1 with TRBJ1-1, with a weak D call TRBD1 (5 bases). V was trimmed by 4 bases and J by 4 bases, leaving 13 bases between them. Germline V gene sequence: CDR1 SQVTM, CDR2 ANQGSEA. The CDR3 has 13 amino acids.

V usage is TRBV6-1 and J usage is TRBJ2-7, with 13 bases aligning to TRBD2. The junction had 5 bases not matched to a gene; V was cut back by 2 bases and J by 4 bases. Germline lookup yields CDR1 MNHNS and CDR2 SASEGT. This CDR3 comprises 16 residues. The CDR3 region is CASSEPTSGGTYEQYF. CDR3 nucleotide sequence: TGTGCCAGCAGTGAACCGACTAGCGGGGGGACTTACGAGCAGTACTTC.

The chain couples TRBV5-1 to TRBJ2-3; D call uncertain. CDR1 SGHRS and CDR2 YFSETQ come from the germline V gene. V shed 5 bases and J shed 2 bases, with 12 bases lying between them. The CDR3 extends over 14 amino acids. This chain's CDR3 is CASRAVGATDTQYF. DNA for the CDR3: TGCGCCAGCAGGGCGGTCGGCGCCACAGATACGCAGTATTTT. Full variable domain (rest looked up from reference TRBV5-1 and TRBJ2-3): KAGVTQTPRYLIKTRGQQVTLSCSPISGHRSVSWYQQTPGQGLQFLFEYFSETQRNKGNFPGRFSGRQFSNSRSEMNVSTLELGDSALYLCASRAVGATDTQYFGPGTRLTVL.

J is TRBJ1-2 and V is TRBV12-5, with unresolved D. This CDR3 spans 13 amino acids. With 7 bases removed from V and 2 bases from J, the gap between germline ends came to 11 bases. Germline values: CDR1 LGHNT, CDR2 FRNRAP. Written as DNA, the CDR3 is TGTGCTAGTGCCCAAGCCGAAAACTATGGCTACACCTTC. This encodes CASAQAENYGYTF.

The V and J genes are TRBV7-9 and TRBJ2-3, with 9 bases that match TRBD2. V lost 3 bases to trimming and J lost 4 bases; unmatched junction nucleotides: 8. The length of the CDR3 is 16 residues. Per the germline V gene, CDR1 is SEHNR and CDR2 is FQNEAQ (reference sequence). The CDR3 DNA sequence: TGTGCCAGCAGCTTCAAACCAGCGGGAGGACCAGATACGCAGTATTTT. Protein sequence: CASSFKPAGGPDTQYF. Together with reference TRBV7-9 and TRBJ2-3, the CDR3 gives the full variable domain: DTGVSQNPRHKITKRGQNVTFRCDPISEHNRLYWYRQTLGQGPEFLTYFQNEAQLEKSRLLSDRFSAERPKGSFSTLEIQRTEQGDSAMYLCASSFKPAGGPDTQYFGPGTRLTVL.

This chain uses TRBV5-4 with TRBJ1-3; tentatively, D is TRBD1 (5 bases). From germline, CDR1 is SGHNT and CDR2 YYREEE (reference sequence). CDR3 size: 15 residues. V dropped 4 bases and J dropped 4 bases, with 15 bases sitting between them. The CDR3 protein is CASSLAETAGNTIYF. The DNA of the CDR3 is TGTGCCAGCAGCCTTGCGGAGACAGCCGGAAACACCATATATTTT.

The V gene is TRBV5-1, the J gene TRBJ2-3; 14 bases map to TRBD2. After removal of 7 bases from V and 4 bases from J, the junction contained 20 bases not matched to a gene. Germline-derived CDR1 and CDR2 are SGHRS and YFSETQ. CDR3 length equals 20 residues. The DNA of the CDR3 is TGCGCCAGCGGAAAACCGGGACTAGCGGGAGAAAGGGGCGTAGCAGATACGCAGTATTTT. Amino acid sequence: CASGKPGLAGERGVADTQYF.

The chain recombines TRBV4-1 with TRBJ2-1; TRBD2 agrees at 7 bases. Losses at the gene ends were 0 bases for V and 0 bases for J; bases not matched to a gene: 11. CDR3 length equals 19 residues. Germline loops: CDR1 MGHRA, CDR2 YSYEKL. This CDR3 reads CASSQDATSGASSYNEQFF. The CDR3 DNA reads TGCGCCAGCAGCCAAGATGCTACCAGCGGGGCGAGCTCCTACAATGAGCAGTTCTTC.

V usage is TRBV25-1 and J usage is TRBJ1-2, with D possibly being TRBD1 (6 bases). CDR1 MGHDK and CDR2 SYGVNS come from the germline V gene. V lost 1 base, J lost 5 bases, and 8 bases lay in between. This CDR3 comprises 13 residues. The CDR3, as DNA: TGTGCCAGCAGTGAATCAGGGGAGTATGGCTACACCTTC. Translation gives CASSESGEYGYTF.

This sequence joins TRBV10-3 and TRBJ1-1; TRBD1 is a possible D gene (6 bases). Germline CDR1 is ENHRY and CDR2 is SYGVKD. The length of the CDR3 is 14 residues. The V end lost 3 bases, the J end lost 4 bases, and 12 bases lay between the germline ends. The CDR3 loop reads CAISERRGGTEAFF. The CDR3 DNA follows: TGTGCCATCAGTGAAAGGCGAGGGGGCACTGAAGCTTTCTTT.

The rearrangement joins TRBV10-1 to TRBJ2-2; 7 bases line up with TRBD1. Germline assignment: CDR1 WNHNN and CDR2 SYGVQD (reference sequence). CDR3 length: 14 amino acids. After removal of 2 bases from V and 5 bases from J, the junction contained 2 bases not matched to a gene. Written as DNA, the CDR3 is TGCGCCAGCAGTGAGGGCAGGGGGACCGGGGAGCTGTTTTTT. Translating it yields CASSEGRGTGELFF.

The J gene is TRBJ1-4, the V gene TRBV7-9; the match to TRBD1 covers 8 bases. The germline V gene has CDR1 SEHNR and CDR2 FQNEAQ (reference sequence). Unmatched junction bases numbered 8, after V lost 10 bases and J lost 4 bases. The CDR3 is 14 amino acids. The CDR3 DNA follows: TGTGCCATCCCACAGGGGGGAGTTAATGAAAAACTGTTTTTT. Amino acids: CAIPQGGVNEKLFF.

The chain has TRBV7-9 and TRBJ2-7, with D maybe TRBD2 (6 bases). Germline V lookup: CDR1 SEHNR, CDR2 FQNEAQ (reference sequence). Trimming pared 0 bases from V and 4 bases from J, leaving 13 bases between. The CDR3 contains 15 residues. The CDR3 spells CASSLAFGGWYEQYF. In DNA, the CDR3 is TGTGCCAGCAGCTTAGCCTTTGGGGGGTGGTACGAGCAGTACTTC.

The rearrangement uses TRBV24-1 and TRBJ1-5; D unresolved. In germline, CDR1 is KGHDR, CDR2 SFDVKD. V lost 3 bases and J lost 3, with 11 bases in between. The CDR3 is 15 residues long. CDR3 amino acids: CATSDGTVSNQPQHF. The CDR3, as DNA: TGTGCCACCAGTGATGGTACAGTGTCCAATCAGCCCCAGCATTTT.

The chain employs TRBV9 and TRBJ2-3, with a tentative D call TRBD2 (6 bases). V was clipped by 0 bases and J by 5 bases, with 7 bases between them. The CDR3 is 13 residues long. Germline V gene data show CDR1 as SGDLS and CDR2 as YYNGEE. CDR3 DNA sequence: TGTGCCAGCAGCGTAGAGGGAGGAGATACGCAGTATTTT. Translating it yields CASSVEGGDTQYF.

The gene calls are TRBV5-1 and TRBJ1-2, with no clear D. The germline CDR1 and CDR2 sequences are SGHRS and YFSETQ. The CDR3 consists of 14 residues. The V and J ends lost 0 bases and 2 bases respectively, with 8 bases between them. The CDR3 here is CASSLGGFNYGYTF. CDR3 in DNA: TGCGCCAGCAGCTTGGGAGGGTTCAACTATGGCTACACCTTC.